This T cell receptor beta chain was sequenced in a study of T-cell reconstitution after alpha-beta-depleted transplantation in children. Deletions cut 6 bases from V and 0 bases from J, with 9 bases between. This CDR3 contains 15 residues. During its preparation, the TCRbeta library received unique molecular identifiers. TCRdb analysed the PCR reads with MiXCR anew, one entry per CDR3 protein. This sample yields approximately 390,000 distinct CDR3 sequences, of which approximately 11% are seen a single time; roughly 5.1% belongs to the top ten. This clonotype was found many times. This clonotype originated in a human donor who donated a stem cell graft to a child with acute myeloid leukemia. V gene TRBV12-3 or TRBV12-4 combines with J gene TRBJ2-6; D gene ambiguous. The sample consisted of PBMCs from the stem cell graft donor, taken from the stem cell graft. This CDR3 reads CASSFQTSGANVLTF. The CDR3 DNA reads as TGTGCCAGCAGCTTCCAAACCTCTGGGGCCAACGTCCTGACTTTC.